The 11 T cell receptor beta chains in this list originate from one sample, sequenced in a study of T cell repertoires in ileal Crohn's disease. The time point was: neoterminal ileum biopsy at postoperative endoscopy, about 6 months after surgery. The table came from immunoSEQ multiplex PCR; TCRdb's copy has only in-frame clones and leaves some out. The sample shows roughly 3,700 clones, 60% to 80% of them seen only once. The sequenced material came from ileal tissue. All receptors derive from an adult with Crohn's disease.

As DNA, the CDR3 is TGTGCCAGCAGTTTAAGTCTGAGCTCCTACGAGCAGTACTTC. Translation gives CASSLSLSSYEQYF. J is TRBJ2-7 and V is TRBV28; D not resolved. Germline-derived CDR1 and CDR2 are MDHEN and SYDVKM. The CDR3 runs 14 residues. Trimming stripped 2 bases from V and 0 bases from J, with 8 bases between.

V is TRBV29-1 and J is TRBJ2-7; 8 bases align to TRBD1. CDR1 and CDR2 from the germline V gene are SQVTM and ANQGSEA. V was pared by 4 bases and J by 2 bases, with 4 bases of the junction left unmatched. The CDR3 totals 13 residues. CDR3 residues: CSVAGGQTYEQYF. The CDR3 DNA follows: TGCAGCGTTGCAGGGGGCCAAACCTACGAGCAGTACTTC.

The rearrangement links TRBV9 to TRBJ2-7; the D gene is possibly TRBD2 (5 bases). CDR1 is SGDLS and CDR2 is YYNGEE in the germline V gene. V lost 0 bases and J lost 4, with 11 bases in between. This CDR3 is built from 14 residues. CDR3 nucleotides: TGTGCCAGCAGCGTAGGGAAGGGAGCGTACGAGCAGTACTTC. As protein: CASSVGKGAYEQYF.

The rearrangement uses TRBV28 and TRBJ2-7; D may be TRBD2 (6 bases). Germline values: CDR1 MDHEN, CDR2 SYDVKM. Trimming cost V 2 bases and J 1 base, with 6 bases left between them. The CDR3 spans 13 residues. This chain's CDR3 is CASSLGGSYEQYF. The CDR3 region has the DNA TGTGCCAGCAGTTTAGGGGGGTCCTACGAGCAGTACTTC.

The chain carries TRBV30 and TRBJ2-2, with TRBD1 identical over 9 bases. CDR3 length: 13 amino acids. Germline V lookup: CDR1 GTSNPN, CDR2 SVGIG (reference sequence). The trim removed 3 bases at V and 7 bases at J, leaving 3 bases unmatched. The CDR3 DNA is TGTGCCTGGAGCACAGGGGGCTTCGGGGAGCTGTTTTTT. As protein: CAWSTGGFGELFF. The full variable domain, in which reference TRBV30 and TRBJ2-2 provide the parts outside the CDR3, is SQTIHQWPATLVQPVGSPLSLECTVEGTSNPNLYWYRQAAGRGLQLLFYSVGIGQISSEVPQNLSASRPQDRQFILSSKKLLLSDSGFYLCAWSTGGFGELFFGEGSRLTVL.

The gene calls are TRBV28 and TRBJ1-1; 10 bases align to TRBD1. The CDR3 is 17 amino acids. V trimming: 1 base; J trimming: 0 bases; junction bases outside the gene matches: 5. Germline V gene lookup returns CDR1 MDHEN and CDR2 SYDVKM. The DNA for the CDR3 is TGTGCCAGCAGTTTATTGGGGACAGGGGCTTTGAACACTGAAGCTTTCTTT. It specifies CASSLLGTGALNTEAFF.

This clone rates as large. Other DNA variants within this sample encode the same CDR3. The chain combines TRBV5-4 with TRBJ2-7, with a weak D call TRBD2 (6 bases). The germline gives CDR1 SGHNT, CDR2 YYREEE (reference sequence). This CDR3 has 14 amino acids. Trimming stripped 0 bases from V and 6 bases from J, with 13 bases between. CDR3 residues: CASSLGVAAGEQYF. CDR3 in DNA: TGTGCCAGCAGCTTGGGCGTAGCGGCTGGCGAGCAGTACTTC.

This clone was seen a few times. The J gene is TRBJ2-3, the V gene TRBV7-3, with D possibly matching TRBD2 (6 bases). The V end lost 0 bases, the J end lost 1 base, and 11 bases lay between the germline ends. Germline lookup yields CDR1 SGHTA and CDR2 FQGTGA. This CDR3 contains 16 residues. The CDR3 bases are TGTGCCAGCAGCTTAACCGGGGCTAGCGGCACAGATACGCAGTATTTT. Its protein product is CASSLTGASGTDTQYF.

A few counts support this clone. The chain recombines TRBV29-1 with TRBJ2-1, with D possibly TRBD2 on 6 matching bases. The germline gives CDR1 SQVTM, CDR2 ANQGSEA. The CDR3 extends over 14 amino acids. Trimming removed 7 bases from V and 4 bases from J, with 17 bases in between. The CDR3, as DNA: TGCAGCGCTAGGTTAGCGGAAGATTACAATGAGCAGTTCTTC. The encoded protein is CSARLAEDYNEQFF.

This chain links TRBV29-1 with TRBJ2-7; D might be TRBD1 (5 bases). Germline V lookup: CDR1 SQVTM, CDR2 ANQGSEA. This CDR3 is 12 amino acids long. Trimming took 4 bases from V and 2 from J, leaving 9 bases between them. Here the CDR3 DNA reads TGCAGCGTTGGTAGGGGCACCTACGAGCAGTACTTC. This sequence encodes CSVGRGTYEQYF.

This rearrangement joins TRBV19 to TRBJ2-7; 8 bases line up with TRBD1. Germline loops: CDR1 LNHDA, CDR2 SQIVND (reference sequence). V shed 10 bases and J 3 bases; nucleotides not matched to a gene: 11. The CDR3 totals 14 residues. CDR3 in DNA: TGTGCCATCGGGCCCAGGGGGCGCCTCTACGAGCAGTACTTC. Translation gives CAIGPRGRLYEQYF.